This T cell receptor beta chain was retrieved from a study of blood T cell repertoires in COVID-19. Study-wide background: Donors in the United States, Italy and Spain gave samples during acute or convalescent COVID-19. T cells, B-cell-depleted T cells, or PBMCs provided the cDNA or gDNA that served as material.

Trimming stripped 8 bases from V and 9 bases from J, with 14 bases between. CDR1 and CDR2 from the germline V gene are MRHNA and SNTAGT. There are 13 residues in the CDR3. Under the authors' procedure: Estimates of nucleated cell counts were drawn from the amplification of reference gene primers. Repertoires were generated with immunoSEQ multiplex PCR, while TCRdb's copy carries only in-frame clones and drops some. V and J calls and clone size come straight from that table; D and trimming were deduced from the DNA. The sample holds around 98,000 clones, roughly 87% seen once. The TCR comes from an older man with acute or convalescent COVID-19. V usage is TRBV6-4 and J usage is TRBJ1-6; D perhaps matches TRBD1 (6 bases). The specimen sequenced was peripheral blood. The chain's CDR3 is CASAQGFGSPLHF. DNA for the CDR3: TGTGCCAGCGCACAGGGATTTGGTTCACCCCTCCACTTT.